What follows is one T cell receptor (beta chain) and its context. In germline, CDR1 is LNHNV, CDR2 YYDKDF (reference sequence). V was trimmed by 0 bases and J by 9 bases, leaving 17 bases between them. The CDR3 spans 15 residues. The data are from a study of OX40 agonist ivuxolimab in advanced cancers. Data came from immunoSEQ multiplex PCR; TCRdb stores just in-frame clones and leaves some out. Here the sample spans tens of thousands of clones, roughly nine tenths being singletons. This specimen was CD4+ or CD8+ T cells sorted from blood, taken in a trial of the OX40 agonist ivuxolimab. V and J are TRBV15 and TRBJ2-5; D may be TRBD1 or TRBD2 (5 bases each). This clonotype originated in an adult with an advanced solid tumor such as melanoma, head and neck, liver or kidney cancer. CDR3 sequence reads: CATSRDLGTNKAQYF. The CDR3 nucleotides are TGTGCCACCAGCAGAGATCTCGGGACCAACAAGGCCCAGTACTTC.